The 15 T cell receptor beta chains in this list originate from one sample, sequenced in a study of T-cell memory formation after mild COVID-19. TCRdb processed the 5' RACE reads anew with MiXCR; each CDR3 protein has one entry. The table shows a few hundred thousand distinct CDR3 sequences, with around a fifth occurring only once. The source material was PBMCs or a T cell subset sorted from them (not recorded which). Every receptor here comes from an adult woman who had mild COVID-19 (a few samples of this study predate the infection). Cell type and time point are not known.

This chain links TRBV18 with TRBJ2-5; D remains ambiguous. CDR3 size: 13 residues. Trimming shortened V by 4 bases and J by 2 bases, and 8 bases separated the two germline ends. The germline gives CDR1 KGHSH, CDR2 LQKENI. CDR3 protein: CASSRTPQETQYF. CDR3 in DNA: TGTGCCAGCTCACGGACCCCTCAAGAGACCCAGTACTTC. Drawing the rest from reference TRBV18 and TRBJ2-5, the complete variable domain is NAGVMQNPRHLVRRRGQEARLRCSPMKGHSHVYWYRQLPEEGLKFMVYLQKENIIDESGMPKERFSAEFPKEGPSILRIQQVVRGDSAAYFCASSRTPQETQYFGPGTRLLVL.

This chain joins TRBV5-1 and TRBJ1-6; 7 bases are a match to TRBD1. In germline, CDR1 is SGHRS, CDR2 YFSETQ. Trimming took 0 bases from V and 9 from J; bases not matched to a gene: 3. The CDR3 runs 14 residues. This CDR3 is CASSLAQGSSPLHF. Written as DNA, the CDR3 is TGCGCCAGCAGCTTGGCACAGGGGAGTTCACCCCTCCACTTT.

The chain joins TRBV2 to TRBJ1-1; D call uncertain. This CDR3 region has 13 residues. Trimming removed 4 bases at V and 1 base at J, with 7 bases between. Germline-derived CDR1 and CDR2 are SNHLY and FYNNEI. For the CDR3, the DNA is TGTGCCAGCAGTGCAGAGAGGAACACTGAAGCTTTCTTT. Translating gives CASSAERNTEAFF.

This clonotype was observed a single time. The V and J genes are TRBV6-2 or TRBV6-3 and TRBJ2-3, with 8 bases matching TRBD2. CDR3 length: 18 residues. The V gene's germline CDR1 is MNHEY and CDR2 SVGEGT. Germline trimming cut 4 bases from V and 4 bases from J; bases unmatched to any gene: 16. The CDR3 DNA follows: TGTGCCAGCAGTTTCACTACTACAGCGGGAGTTCTGGCAGATACGCAGTATTTT. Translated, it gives CASSFTTTAGVLADTQYF.

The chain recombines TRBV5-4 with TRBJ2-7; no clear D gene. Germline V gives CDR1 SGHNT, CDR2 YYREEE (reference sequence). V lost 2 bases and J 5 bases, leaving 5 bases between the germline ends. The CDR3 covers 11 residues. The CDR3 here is CASSFTNEQYF. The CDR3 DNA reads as TGTGCCAGCAGCTTTACCAACGAGCAGTACTTC.

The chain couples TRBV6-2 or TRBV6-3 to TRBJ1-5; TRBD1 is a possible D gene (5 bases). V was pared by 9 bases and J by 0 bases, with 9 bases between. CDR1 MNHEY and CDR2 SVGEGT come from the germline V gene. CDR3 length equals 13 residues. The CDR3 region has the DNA TGTGCCAGTAGGGGAGATAGCAATCAGCCCCAGCATTTT. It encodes CASRGDSNQPQHF.

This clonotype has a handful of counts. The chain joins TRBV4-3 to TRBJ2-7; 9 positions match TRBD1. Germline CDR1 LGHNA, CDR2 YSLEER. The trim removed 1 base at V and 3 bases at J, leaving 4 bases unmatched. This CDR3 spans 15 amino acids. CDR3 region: CASSQASGQGYEQYF. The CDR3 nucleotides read TGCGCCAGCAGCCAAGCCTCGGGACAGGGCTACGAGCAGTACTTC.

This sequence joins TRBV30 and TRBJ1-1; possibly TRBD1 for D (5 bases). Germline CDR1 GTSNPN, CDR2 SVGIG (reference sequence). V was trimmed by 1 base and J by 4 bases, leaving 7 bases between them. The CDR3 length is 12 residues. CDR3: CAWSGGGTEAFF. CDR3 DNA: TGTGCCTGGAGTGGGGGGGGCACTGAAGCTTTCTTT.

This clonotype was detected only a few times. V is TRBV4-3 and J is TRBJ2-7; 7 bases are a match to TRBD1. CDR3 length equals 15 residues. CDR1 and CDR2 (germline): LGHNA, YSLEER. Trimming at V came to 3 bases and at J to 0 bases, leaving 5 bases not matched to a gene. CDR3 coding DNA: TGCGCCAGCAGCCAGGACAGGTCATCCTCCTACGAGCAGTACTTC. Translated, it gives CASSQDRSSSYEQYF.

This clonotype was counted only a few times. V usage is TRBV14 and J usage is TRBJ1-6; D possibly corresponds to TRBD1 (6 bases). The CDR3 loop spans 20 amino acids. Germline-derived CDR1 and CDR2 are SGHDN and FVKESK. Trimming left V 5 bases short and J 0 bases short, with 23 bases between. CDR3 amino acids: CASSSSRDIFLSSYNSPLHF. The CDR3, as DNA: TGTGCCAGCAGCTCGAGCCGGGACATATTCTTGAGCTCCTATAATTCACCCCTCCACTTT.

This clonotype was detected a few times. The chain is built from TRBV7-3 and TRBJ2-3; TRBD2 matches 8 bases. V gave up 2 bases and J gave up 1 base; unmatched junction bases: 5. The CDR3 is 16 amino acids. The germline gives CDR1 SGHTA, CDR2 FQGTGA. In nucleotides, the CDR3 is TGTGCCAGCAGCTTAGTTAGCGGGATGGGCACAGATACGCAGTATTTT. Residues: CASSLVSGMGTDTQYF. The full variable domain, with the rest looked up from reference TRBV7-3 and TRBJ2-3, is GAGVSQTPSNKVTEKGKYVELRCDPISGHTALYWYRQSLGQGPEFLIYFQGTGAADDSGLPNDRFFAVRPEGSVSTLKIQRTERGDSAVYLCASSLVSGMGTDTQYFGPGTRLTVL.

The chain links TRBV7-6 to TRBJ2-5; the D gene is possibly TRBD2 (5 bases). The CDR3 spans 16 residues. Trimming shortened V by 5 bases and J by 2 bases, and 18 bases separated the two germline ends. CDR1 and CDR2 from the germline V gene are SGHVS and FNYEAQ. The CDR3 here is CASSAGLAAPQETQYF. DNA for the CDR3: TGTGCCAGCAGCGCCGGACTCGCAGCTCCGCAAGAGACCCAGTACTTC.

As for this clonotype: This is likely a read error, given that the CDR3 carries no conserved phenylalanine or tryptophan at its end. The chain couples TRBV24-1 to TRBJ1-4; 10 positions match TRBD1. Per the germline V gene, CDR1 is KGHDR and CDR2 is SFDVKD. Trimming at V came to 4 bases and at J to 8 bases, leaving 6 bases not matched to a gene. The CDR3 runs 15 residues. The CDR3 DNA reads TGTGCCACCAGTGAAGCCGGGACAGGGGAAGAAAAACTGTTTTTG. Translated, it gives CATSEAGTGEEKLFL.

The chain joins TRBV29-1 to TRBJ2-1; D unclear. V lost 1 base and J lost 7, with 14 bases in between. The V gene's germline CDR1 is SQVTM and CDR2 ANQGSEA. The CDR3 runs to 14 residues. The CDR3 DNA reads TGCAGCGTTGAAGGTCTGGACGTGTGGAATGAGCAGTTCTTC. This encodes CSVEGLDVWNEQFF.

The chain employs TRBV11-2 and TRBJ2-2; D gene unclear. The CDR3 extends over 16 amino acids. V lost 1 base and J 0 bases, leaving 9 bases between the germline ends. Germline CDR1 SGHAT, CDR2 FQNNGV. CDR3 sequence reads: CASSLVGQPNTGELFF. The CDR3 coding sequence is TGTGCCAGCAGCTTAGTAGGCCAGCCGAACACCGGGGAGCTGTTTTTT.